The 22 T cell receptor beta chains given below trace back to one sample, sequenced in a study of T cell repertoires in cytomegalovirus infection (dated by TCRdb to about 2019). The reads were generated on an Illumina HiSeq 1500. TCRdb handled the public reads itself, with Q25 trimming in fastp and clone calling in MiXCR, and kept productive beta chains. Every CDR3 protein is listed once, alongside the most common genes and DNA of its rows. Here the sample has roughly 730,000 distinct CDR3 sequences; 30% to 40% occur a single time. The ten largest clones capture 15% to 20% of the sample. Their antigens remain unidentified. Taken with the paper, the label for treatment or condition translates to: in vitro stimulation with specific CMV peptide epitopes to enrich CMV-specific T cells. The specimen was cultured PBMCs, collected from culture after CMV antigen stimulation. The receptors shown here come from a human donor in good health (CMV status not recorded). Some clones in this sample may be carry-over from other donors' samples.

For this clonotype: This may come from a read error, since a much larger clone is one base off. This chain uses TRBV25-1 with TRBJ2-7, with no clear D. Germline-derived CDR1 and CDR2 are MGHDK and SYGVNS. This CDR3 has 11 residues. V lost 6 bases to trimming and J lost 2 bases, with 5 bases between them. CDR3 sequence: CASRATYEQYF. CDR3 coding DNA: TGTGCCAGCAGGGCAACCTACGAGCAGTACTTC.

This rearrangement joins TRBV27 to TRBJ2-2, with 7 nucleotides matching TRBD2. CDR1 and CDR2 from the germline V gene are MNHEY and SMNVEV (reference sequence). J gave up 4 bases and V 1 base, and 6 bases lay outside the gene matches. The CDR3 loop spans 16 amino acids. The CDR3 nucleotides are TGTGCCAGCAGTTTATTGTCAGCGGGACCCACCGGGGAGCTGTTTTTT. Protein: CASSLLSAGPTGELFF.

In its sample, this clonotype was seen a few times. This sequence joins TRBV12-3 or TRBV12-4 and TRBJ1-4, with D tentatively TRBD1 (5 bases). The V and J ends lost 7 bases and 10 bases respectively, with 22 bases between them. The CDR3 is 15 amino acids. CDR3 nucleotide sequence: TGTGCCAGCACTCCACAGCCTCAGGGTGGTGGAAAACTGTTTTTT. It translates to CASTPQPQGGGKLFF.

This chain connects TRBV12-3 or TRBV12-4 to TRBJ2-2; 7 bases line up with TRBD2. J was trimmed by 1 base and V by 8 bases; bases with no gene match: 19. This CDR3 contains 19 residues. The chain's CDR3 is CASGRGPGLLSENTGELFF. Here the CDR3 DNA reads TGTGCCAGCGGTAGAGGCCCGGGACTACTCAGCGAGAACACCGGGGAGCTGTTTTTT.

This chain's CDR3 is CASSPYGTPYEQYF. CDR3 bases: TGTGCCAGCAGCCCTTACGGGACTCCATACGAGCAGTACTTC. V is TRBV5-3 and J is TRBJ2-7; a weak D match, TRBD2 (6 bases). TRBV5-3 is known as an ORF, though its function is uncertain. The CDR3 consists of 14 residues. The V end was cut by 8 bases, the J end by 4 bases, with 19 bases between.

Many counts were recorded for this clonotype. The chain carries TRBV7-8 and TRBJ1-3; weak D call: TRBD1 (5 bases). Per germline, CDR1 SGHVS and CDR2 FQNEAQ. The V gene lost 5 bases and the J gene lost 0 bases, with 20 bases spanning the gap. The CDR3 runs 18 residues. CDR3 loop: CASSEPEGISGSGNTIYF. CDR3 DNA: TGTGCCAGCAGCGAACCCGAGGGGATTTCGGGCTCTGGAAACACCATATATTTT.

This clonotype appeared a few times. The chain carries TRBV5-6 and TRBJ1-3; a weak D match, TRBD1 (5 bases). The germline V and J ends were trimmed by 2 bases and 4 bases, with 13 bases remaining between them. Germline CDR1 is SGHDT and CDR2 is YYEEEE. CDR3 size: 15 residues. The CDR3 nucleotides read TGTGCCAGCAGCTTTTTTGGGGGTCTAGGAAACACCATATATTTT. It encodes CASSFFGGLGNTIYF.

The chain links TRBV6-1 to TRBJ2-4; 8 nucleotides align to TRBD1. The germline V gene encodes CDR1 MNHNS and CDR2 SASEGT. V was pared by 6 bases and J by 1 base, with 2 bases of the junction left unmatched. CDR3 length: 14 amino acids. CDR3 amino acids: CASRTGAAKNIQYF. The CDR3 bases are TGTGCCAGCAGGACAGGGGCGGCCAAAAACATTCAGTACTTC.

The rearrangement uses TRBV7-6 and TRBJ2-5; no clear D. Per the germline V gene, CDR1 is SGHVS and CDR2 is FNYEAQ. Trimming removed 1 base from V and 4 bases from J, with 10 bases in between. This CDR3 region has 14 residues. The CDR3 protein is CASSLGATAETQYF. Written as DNA, the CDR3 is TGTGCCAGCAGCTTAGGGGCTACAGCAGAGACCCAGTACTTC.

The CDR3 loop is CASRNTGGFTEAFF. CDR3 sequence (DNA): TGTGCCAGCCGCAACACAGGGGGCTTCACTGAAGCTTTCTTT. The chain employs TRBV27 and TRBJ1-1, with TRBD1 matching over 9 bases. The length of the CDR3 is 14 residues. V shed 8 bases, J shed 4 bases, and the junction held 8 bases outside the gene matches. Germline assignment: CDR1 MNHEY and CDR2 SMNVEV (reference sequence).

The J gene is TRBJ1-2, the V gene TRBV19, with no clear D. Per the germline V gene, CDR1 is LNHDA and CDR2 is SQIVND (reference sequence). The CDR3 runs to 15 residues. The V end lost 5 bases, the J end lost 4 bases, and 17 bases lay between the germline ends. In DNA form, the CDR3 reads TGTGCCAGTAGTCCGGGAGTCGACCCTACCTATGGCTACACCTTC. It translates to CASSPGVDPTYGYTF.

This clonotype was counted a few times. As DNA, the CDR3 is TGTGCCAGCAGCGGTTGGGGACAGGGAAAGAACGAGCAGTACTTC. Encoded protein: CASSGWGQGKNEQYF. The rearrangement joins TRBV7-9 to TRBJ2-7; 9 bases are shared with TRBD1. Germline trimming cut 5 bases from V and 5 bases from J; bases unmatched to any gene: 10. The length of the CDR3 is 15 residues. Germline CDR1 is SEHNR and CDR2 is FQNEAQ (reference sequence). The complete variable domain, with remaining parts taken from reference TRBV7-9 and TRBJ2-7, reads DTGVSQNPRHKITKRGQNVTFRCDPISEHNRLYWYRQTLGQGPEFLTYFQNEAQLEKSRLLSDRFSAERPKGSFSTLEIQRTEQGDSAMYLCASSGWGQGKNEQYFGPGTRLTVT.

A word on this clonotype: Just one base apart from a much larger clone, this may be a read error. The J gene is TRBJ2-6, the V gene TRBV7-2; tentative D call: TRBD1 (5 bases). The CDR3 contains 15 residues. CDR1 and CDR2 from the germline V gene are SGHTA and FQGNSA. CDR3 coding DNA: TGTGCCAGCAGCTTACGAGGAGCTGGGGCCGACGTCCTGACTTTC. As protein: CASSLRGAGADVLTF.

The chain has TRBV12-3 or TRBV12-4 and TRBJ1-4, with unresolved D. The V end was cut by 0 bases, the J end by 12 bases, with 17 bases between. The CDR3 sequence is 15 residues long. DNA for the CDR3: TGTGCCAGCAGTTTAGCCCCCTACCTTAGCTCGGAACTGTTTTTT. This encodes CASSLAPYLSSELFF.

This clonotype was seen more than once but under ten times. The chain has TRBV20-1 and TRBJ1-2; D unclear. The V end was cut by 3 bases, the J end by 8 bases, with 13 bases between. CDR1 is DFQATT and CDR2 is SNEGSKA in the germline V gene (reference sequence). This CDR3 is 12 amino acids long. The CDR3 DNA follows: TGCAGTGCTAGGTTTGGCCGCGTCGGCTACACCTTC. Encoded protein: CSARFGRVGYTF.

The gene calls are TRBV6-1 and TRBJ2-5; possibly TRBD1 or TRBD2 for D (5 bases each). The V and J ends lost 4 bases and 5 bases respectively, with 14 bases between them. The CDR3 spans 14 residues. CDR1 is MNHNS, CDR2 SASEGT, per germline. This CDR3 reads CASSAWDGGETQYF. CDR3 nucleotides: TGTGCCAGCAGTGCCTGGGACGGTGGCGAGACCCAGTACTTC.

The chain employs TRBV5-6 and TRBJ1-1, with 7 bases identical to TRBD1. Germline V gives CDR1 SGHDT, CDR2 YYEEEE. Trimming removed 2 bases from V and 1 base from J; junction bases left unmatched: 8. CDR3 length equals 16 residues. The DNA for the CDR3 is TGTGCCAGCAGCTTTCGGGCCCGGGACAGGAACACTGAAGCTTTCTTT. It codes for CASSFRARDRNTEAFF. The full variable domain, with the rest looked up from reference TRBV5-6 and TRBJ1-1, is DAGVTQSPTHLIKTRGQQVTLRCSPKSGHDTVSWYQQALGQGPQFIFQYYEEEERQRGNFPDRFSGHQFPNYSSELNVNALLLGDSALYLCASSFRARDRNTEAFFGQGTRLTVV.

This clonotype turned up a few times. The V gene is TRBV7-9, the J gene TRBJ2-7, with 12 bases lining up with TRBD2. CDR1 is SEHNR, CDR2 FQNEAQ, per germline (reference sequence). This CDR3 has 15 residues. Trimming cost V 3 bases and J 3 bases; bases outside gene matches: 3. The CDR3 sequence is CASSFGLAGSYEQYF. In nucleotides, the CDR3 is TGTGCCAGCAGCTTCGGACTAGCGGGAAGCTACGAGCAGTACTTC.

This clonotype was seen a few times. This chain joins TRBV5-6 and TRBJ2-2, with D possibly being TRBD1 or TRBD2 (5 bases each). CDR1 is SGHDT, CDR2 YYEEEE, per germline. The CDR3 contains 22 residues. V dropped 0 bases and J dropped 5 bases, with 32 bases sitting between them. The CDR3 sequence is CASSLGLYFSRQLPERTGELFF. As DNA, the CDR3 is TGTGCCAGCAGCTTGGGTCTTTATTTTTCGCGACAGCTACCGGAGCGGACCGGGGAGCTGTTTTTT.

The chain joins TRBV12-3 or TRBV12-4 to TRBJ1-3; no reliable D call. Trimming removed 3 bases at V and 1 base at J, with 7 bases between. CDR3 length equals 14 residues. CDR3 bases: TGTGCCAGCAGTTTCCCATTTTCTGGAAACACCATATATTTT. Protein: CASSFPFSGNTIYF.

The V gene is TRBV20-1, the J gene TRBJ2-7, with 15 positions matching TRBD2. Germline lookup yields CDR1 DFQATT and CDR2 SNEGSKA (reference sequence). The CDR3 is 15 amino acids. J gave up 5 bases and V 6 bases, and 8 bases lay outside the gene matches. The CDR3 here is CSASGTSGRRHEQYF. The DNA of the CDR3 is TGCAGTGCGAGTGGGACTAGCGGGAGGAGGCACGAGCAGTACTTC.

This rearrangement joins TRBV7-8 to TRBJ2-5, with D unresolved. The CDR3 is made up of 15 amino acids. The V gene's germline CDR1 is SGHVS and CDR2 FQNEAQ. V lost 5 bases and J 7 bases, leaving 20 bases between the germline ends. DNA of the CDR3: TGTGCCAGCAGCAGCCGGGCCAAGAAAGAGCGGACCCAGTACTTC. Protein product: CASSSRAKKERTQYF.